Presented here are 27 T cell receptor beta chains from one specimen sequenced in a study of T cell changes during pregnancy in multiple sclerosis. Produced via immunoSEQ multiplex PCR; TCRdb's table is partial and in-frame only. The sample lists about 79,000 clones, about 93% seen once, with around 0.75% in the top ten. Sample: peripheral blood, taken in the second trimester of pregnancy. These receptors all come from a female donor in good health, enrolled as a control in a pregnancy study.

The rearrangement uses TRBV5-1 and TRBJ1-1; 7 positions agree with TRBD1. The CDR3 length is 15 residues. Trimming at V came to 4 bases and at J to 5 bases, leaving 11 bases not matched to a gene. Per germline, CDR1 SGHRS and CDR2 YFSETQ. Written as DNA, the CDR3 is TGCGCCAGCAGCCTTGCACACAGGGGCGGAACTGAAGCTTTCTTT. Translated: CASSLAHRGGTEAFF.

The chain has TRBV10-3 and TRBJ1-1; maybe TRBD1 (6 bases). With 6 bases removed from V and 1 base from J, the gap between germline ends came to 9 bases. Germline V gives CDR1 ENHRY, CDR2 SYGVKD. There are 13 residues in the CDR3. The CDR3 spells CAISRTANTEAFF. Written as DNA, the CDR3 is TGTGCCATCAGCCGGACAGCGAACACTGAAGCTTTCTTT.

The genes are TRBV6-5 and TRBJ2-3, with 12 positions matching TRBD2. Trimming cost V 2 bases and J 2 bases; bases outside gene matches: 2. This CDR3 is 16 amino acids long. The germline gives CDR1 MNHEY, CDR2 SVGAGI. CDR3 bases: TGTGCCAGCAGTTACCTAGCGGGGGGGATCACAGATACGCAGTATTTT. Protein sequence: CASSYLAGGITDTQYF.

The J gene is TRBJ1-2, the V gene TRBV4-2; 9 nucleotides line up with TRBD1. The CDR3 length is 14 residues. The V gene's germline CDR1 is LGHNA and CDR2 YNFKEQ. Trimming cost V 5 bases and J 7 bases; bases outside gene matches: 8. CDR3 coding DNA: TGTGCCAGCAGCATCCGGGACAGGGAATCTGGCTACACCTTC. This translates into CASSIRDRESGYTF.

This rearrangement joins TRBV4-3 to TRBJ2-1, with D perhaps TRBD1 (5 bases). The CDR3 totals 16 residues. Trimming cost V 0 bases and J 6 bases, with 15 bases left between them. The V gene's germline CDR1 is LGHNA and CDR2 YSLEER. CDR3 in amino acids: CASSQEASPRGNEQFF. For the CDR3, the DNA is TGCGCCAGCAGCCAAGAAGCGAGTCCTAGGGGCAATGAGCAGTTCTTC.

V gene TRBV19 combines with J gene TRBJ1-1; D is possibly TRBD1 (6 bases). Looked up from germline, CDR1 is LNHDA and CDR2 is SQIVND (reference sequence). The CDR3 is 14 residues long. Trimming removed 5 bases from V and 3 bases from J, with 13 bases in between. Here the CDR3 reads CASSFGQLYTEAFF. The CDR3 DNA follows: TGTGCCAGTAGTTTTGGACAGCTTTACACTGAAGCTTTCTTT.

The chain employs TRBV5-6 and TRBJ1-3; the D gene is possibly TRBD1 (6 bases). There are 15 residues in the CDR3. Between the trimmed V and J ends, which lost 0 bases and 4 bases, there was a span of 11 bases. From germline, CDR1 is SGHDT and CDR2 YYEEEE. The CDR3 loop is CASSLGGRGGNTIYF. In DNA form, the CDR3 reads TGTGCCAGCAGCTTGGGGGGGCGAGGAGGAAACACCATATATTTT. Using reference TRBV5-6 and TRBJ1-3 for the parts outside the CDR3, the full variable domain is DAGVTQSPTHLIKTRGQQVTLRCSPKSGHDTVSWYQQALGQGPQFIFQYYEEEERQRGNFPDRFSGHQFPNYSSELNVNALLLGDSALYLCASSLGGRGGNTIYFGEGSWLTVV.

The chain employs TRBV19 and TRBJ1-1; D is uncertain. The germline V gene has CDR1 LNHDA and CDR2 SQIVND (reference sequence). V shed 7 bases and J shed 3 bases, with 12 bases lying between them. The CDR3 extends over 13 amino acids. In DNA, the CDR3 is TGTGCCAGTATCACCAATACGGACACTGAAGCTTTCTTT. It codes for CASITNTDTEAFF. Complete variable domain (other parts from reference TRBV19 and TRBJ1-1): DGGITQSPKYLFRKEGQNVTLSCEQNLNHDAMYWYRQDPGQGLRLIYYSQIVNDFQKGDIAEGYSVSREKKESFPLTVTSAQKNPTAFYLCASITNTDTEAFFGQGTRLTVV.

This chain connects TRBV6-6 to TRBJ2-7, with a tentative D call TRBD1 (5 bases). The V gene's germline CDR1 is MNHNY and CDR2 SVGAGI (reference sequence). This CDR3 spans 14 amino acids. Deletions cut 6 bases from V and 6 bases from J, with 18 bases between. The CDR3 DNA reads as TGTGCCAGCAGCCCCCTGGGCACAGGATTCGAGCAGTACTTC. Translated, it gives CASSPLGTGFEQYF.

The J gene is TRBJ1-2, the V gene TRBV29-1; tentatively, D is TRBD1 (5 bases). The CDR3 contains 15 residues. Per the germline V gene, CDR1 is SQVTM and CDR2 is ANQGSEA. The V end was cut by 0 bases, the J end by 5 bases, with 16 bases between. The CDR3 here is CSVEDAPRVKYGYTF. The CDR3, as DNA: TGCAGCGTTGAAGACGCTCCCAGGGTTAAGTATGGCTACACCTTC.

This chain joins TRBV29-1 and TRBJ2-1; 8 positions match TRBD1. The CDR3 loop spans 12 amino acids. V trimming: 5 bases; J trimming: 7 bases; junction bases outside the gene matches: 4. Per the germline V gene, CDR1 is SQVTM and CDR2 is ANQGSEA. The CDR3 region has the DNA TGCAGCGTTAGCCAGGGGGCTAATGAGCAGTTCTTC. It translates to CSVSQGANEQFF.

The chain is built from TRBV9 and TRBJ2-2; 7 bases fit TRBD1. This CDR3 region has 14 residues. V was pared by 4 bases and J by 7 bases, with 7 bases of the junction left unmatched. Germline values: CDR1 SGDLS, CDR2 YYNGEE. CDR3 bases: TGTGCCAGCAGCAGATCACAGGGGAACGGGGAGCTGTTTTTT. As protein: CASSRSQGNGELFF.

Only one count was recorded for this clone. The genes are TRBV6-5 and TRBJ1-1; perhaps TRBD1 as D (6 bases). The germline CDR1 and CDR2 sequences are MNHEY and SVGAGI. The CDR3 has 16 amino acids. V was clipped by 0 bases and J by 3 bases, with 14 bases between them. The DNA for the CDR3 is TGTGCCAGCAGTTACTCCGGAGGGGGGAGGGACACTGAAGCTTTCTTT. It codes for CASSYSGGGRDTEAFF.

J is TRBJ1-2 and V is TRBV6-5; D perhaps matches TRBD1 (6 bases). CDR3 length: 14 residues. V lost 8 bases, J lost 1 base, and 14 bases lay in between. Per the germline V gene, CDR1 is MNHEY and CDR2 is SVGAGI. For the CDR3, the DNA is TGTGCCAGCGGGGGGGGGCTCGGTAACTATGGCTACACCTTC. This codes for CASGGGLGNYGYTF.

The genes are TRBV18 and TRBJ1-1; 9 bases are a match to TRBD1. CDR3 length: 16 residues. CDR1 is KGHSH, CDR2 LQKENI, per germline. V lost 2 bases to trimming and J lost 1 base; unmatched junction nucleotides: 5. The CDR3 sequence: CASSPMTTGGNTEAFF. In DNA, the CDR3 is TGTGCCAGCTCACCAATGACGACAGGGGGGAACACTGAAGCTTTCTTT.

The chain has TRBV9 and TRBJ2-2; 10 bases line up with TRBD1. The ends lost 4 bases at V and 6 bases at J; junction bases unmatched: 9. CDR3 size: 16 residues. Germline CDR1 and CDR2: SGDLS and YYNGEE. In nucleotides, the CDR3 is TGTGCCAGCAGCATCCGGGACAGGGGATTCTCCGGGGAGCTGTTTTTT. Translating it yields CASSIRDRGFSGELFF.

This clone came up a few times. In DNA form, the CDR3 reads TGTGCCAGCAGCATTATGACCGGGGAGCTGTTTTTT. Encoded protein: CASSIMTGELFF. V and J are TRBV21-1 and TRBJ2-2; the D call in the table, TRBD2, was not verified against the DNA. TRBV21-1 is a pseudogene segment. The CDR3 is made up of 12 amino acids.

The V and J genes are TRBV5-1 and TRBJ2-3, with 9 bases that match TRBD2. Germline V gene lookup returns CDR1 SGHRS and CDR2 YFSETQ. There are 17 residues in the CDR3. J was trimmed by 3 bases and V by 4 bases; bases with no gene match: 12. CDR3 in amino acids: CASSLEGSGGRTDTQYF. In DNA form, the CDR3 reads TGCGCCAGCAGCCTCGAGGGAAGCGGGGGGCGGACAGATACGCAGTATTTT.

The count of this clone is one. The rearrangement uses TRBV18 and TRBJ1-2, with TRBD1 matching 10 bases. There are 16 residues in the CDR3. The junction had 5 bases not matched to a gene; V was cut back by 2 bases and J by 2 bases. Germline-derived CDR1 and CDR2 are KGHSH and LQKENI. The CDR3 spells CASSPTRDRGNYGYTF. As DNA, the CDR3 is TGTGCCAGCTCACCAACCCGGGACAGGGGCAACTATGGCTACACCTTC.

The chain uses TRBV4-2 and TRBJ2-7, with 9 bases fitting TRBD2. This CDR3 is built from 16 residues. Per the germline V gene, CDR1 is LGHNA and CDR2 is YNFKEQ. J lost 3 bases, V lost 0 bases, and 6 bases had no gene match. The CDR3 protein is CASSQDWSSGVYEQYF. The CDR3 coding sequence is TGTGCCAGCAGCCAAGATTGGTCTAGCGGGGTCTACGAGCAGTACTTC.

V is TRBV18 and J is TRBJ2-1; a weak D match, TRBD1 (5 bases). Germline V gene sequence: CDR1 KGHSH, CDR2 LQKENI. This CDR3 comprises 16 residues. V dropped 0 bases and J dropped 6 bases, with 15 bases sitting between them. The CDR3 bases are TGTGCCAGCTCACCACCGATGGCAGGGTATAGCAATGAGCAGTTCTTC. It yields the protein CASSPPMAGYSNEQFF.

A few counts support this clone. The chain uses TRBV4-2 and TRBJ1-2; 10 bases line up with TRBD1. Trimming took 0 bases from V and 0 from J; bases not matched to a gene: 4. In germline, CDR1 is LGHNA, CDR2 YNFKEQ. The CDR3 spans 17 residues. CDR3 DNA sequence: TGTGCCAGCAGCCAAGAGGACAGGGGGTGGGCTAACTATGGCTACACCTTC. Translated, it gives CASSQEDRGWANYGYTF.

V and J are TRBV5-4 and TRBJ2-7; the D gene is possibly TRBD1 (6 bases). V dropped 1 base and J dropped 3 bases, with 11 bases sitting between them. This CDR3 comprises 14 residues. Per the germline V gene, CDR1 is SGHNT and CDR2 is YYREEE (reference sequence). The CDR3 protein is CASSLTSGDYEQYF. CDR3 sequence (DNA): TGTGCCAGCAGCTTGACTTCAGGGGACTACGAGCAGTACTTC.

The chain combines TRBV19 with TRBJ1-5, with 7 bases that match TRBD1. Germline CDR1 reads LNHDA; CDR2 reads SQIVND (reference sequence). The J segment lost 5 bases and the V segment lost 10 bases, leaving 11 bases of the junction unmatched. The CDR3 extends over 14 amino acids. CDR3 protein: CATTDRLIDQPQHF. In nucleotides, the CDR3 is TGTGCCACCACGGACAGGTTGATTGATCAGCCCCAGCATTTT.

The rearrangement uses TRBV9 and TRBJ1-2; TRBD1 matches at 8 bases. Trimming removed 1 base from V and 12 bases from J; junction bases left unmatched: 20. The germline gives CDR1 SGDLS, CDR2 YYNGEE. There are 17 residues in the CDR3. CDR3: CASSVSLDRTGLDIHTF. The CDR3 nucleotides are TGTGCCAGCAGCGTATCATTAGACCGGACAGGGTTGGATATTCACACCTTC.

Written as DNA, the CDR3 is TGTGCCAGTACCACAGGTTCGAATGAAAAACTGTTTTTT. The encoded protein is CASTTGSNEKLFF. The genes are TRBV19 and TRBJ1-4; TRBD1 is a possible D gene (5 bases). The germline V gene encodes CDR1 LNHDA and CDR2 SQIVND (reference sequence). The CDR3 has 13 residues. V was shortened by 7 bases and J by 5 bases, with 11 bases between the two germline ends.

The rearrangement uses TRBV21-1 and TRBJ1-2; the DNA was not compared with TRBD1, the D call given in the table. TRBV21-1 is noted as a pseudogene. This CDR3 is 15 amino acids long. CDR3 DNA: TGTGCCAGCAGCAAAGTCACAGGGGAAGGATATGGCTACACCTTC. It encodes CASSKVTGEGYGYTF.